What follows are 28 T cell receptor beta chains derived from one specimen sequenced in a study of T cell responses to AZD1222 COVID-19 vaccine. Repertoires were generated with immunoSEQ multiplex PCR, while TCRdb's copy carries only in-frame clones and drops some. Of some 130,000 clones detected, approximately 80% appear once; the ten largest clones hold 4.1%. The sequencing used peripheral blood, collected on day 0 of AZD1222 vaccination. Every receptor here comes from an adult in good health.

J is TRBJ2-7 and V is TRBV5-1; D possibly corresponds to TRBD2 (6 bases). Trimming pared 0 bases from V and 4 bases from J, leaving 11 bases between. In germline, CDR1 is SGHRS, CDR2 YFSETQ. The CDR3 loop spans 14 amino acids. The CDR3 DNA is TGCGCCAGCAGCTTGGCGGCTAGCGTTTACGAGCAGTACTTC. As protein: CASSLAASVYEQYF.

This chain joins TRBV4-1 and TRBJ1-1, with 9 bases aligning to TRBD1. Trimming cost V 4 bases and J 0 bases; bases outside gene matches: 9. Germline-derived CDR1 and CDR2 are MGHRA and YSYEKL. The CDR3 covers 17 residues. The CDR3 sequence: CASSLYLGQGMNTEAFF. Written as DNA, the CDR3 is TGCGCCAGCAGCCTGTACCTAGGACAGGGGATGAACACTGAAGCTTTCTTT.

The V gene is TRBV4-2, the J gene TRBJ2-2, with D tentatively TRBD1 or TRBD2 (6 bases each). Deletions cut 4 bases from V and 7 bases from J, with 13 bases between. Germline CDR1 reads LGHNA; CDR2 reads YNFKEQ. The CDR3 consists of 14 residues. This CDR3 is CASSPEEGGGELFF. CDR3 sequence (DNA): TGTGCCAGCAGCCCGGAGGAGGGGGGCGGGGAGCTGTTTTTT.

Details on this clone: Additional DNA sequences in this sample encode the identical CDR3. The chain couples TRBV7-9 to TRBJ2-7, with TRBD2 as a possible D gene (5 bases). The CDR3 extends over 13 amino acids. Trimming took 2 bases from V and 3 from J, leaving 8 bases between them. The germline V gene has CDR1 SEHNR and CDR2 FQNEAQ (reference sequence). The CDR3 reads CASSLSGSYEQYF. DNA of the CDR3: TGTGCCAGCAGCTTAAGCGGCAGCTACGAGCAGTACTTC.

J is TRBJ2-6 and V is TRBV5-4; D is ambiguous. CDR3 length equals 14 residues. Germline V gene sequence: CDR1 SGHNT, CDR2 YYREEE (reference sequence). Between the trimmed V and J ends, which lost 1 base and 0 bases, there was a span of 2 bases. CDR3 sequence (DNA): TGTGCCAGCAGCTTGTCCTCTGGGGCCAACGTCCTGACTTTC. This codes for CASSLSSGANVLTF.

The rearrangement links TRBV21-1 to TRBJ2-7; the table's D gene call, TRBD1, was not cross checked with the DNA. TRBV21-1 corresponds to a pseudogene. This CDR3 has 15 residues. The DNA for the CDR3 is TGTGCCAGCAGCCTCCCTAGGGACAGTGGTTGGGAGCAGTACTTC. Protein: CASSLPRDSGWEQYF.

The CDR3 loop reads CASSKAGVRETQYF. The CDR3 nucleotides read TGTGCCAGTAGTAAGGCGGGGGTAAGGGAGACCCAGTACTTC. The rearrangement joins TRBV19 to TRBJ2-5; 7 bases are shared with TRBD2. CDR3 length equals 14 residues. Looked up from germline, CDR1 is LNHDA and CDR2 is SQIVND (reference sequence). V lost 4 bases to trimming and J lost 5 bases; unmatched junction nucleotides: 7.

CDR3 loop: CASSPPRRLAGGNNEQFF. The CDR3 DNA sequence: TGTGCCAGCAGCCCACCCCGTCGACTAGCGGGGGGCAACAATGAGCAGTTCTTC. The rearrangement joins TRBV7-8 to TRBJ2-1; TRBD2 matches 13 bases. The CDR3 runs to 18 residues. The trim removed 5 bases at V and 5 bases at J, leaving 12 bases unmatched. Germline values: CDR1 SGHVS, CDR2 FQNEAQ.

This chain links TRBV29-1 with TRBJ1-1; D unresolved. Germline V lookup: CDR1 SQVTM, CDR2 ANQGSEA. The CDR3 loop spans 13 amino acids. Deletions cut 4 bases from V and 3 bases from J, with 12 bases between. The chain's CDR3 is CSVGPKLHTEAFF. CDR3 coding DNA: TGCAGCGTTGGCCCAAAGCTTCACACTGAAGCTTTCTTT.

This rearrangement joins TRBV7-9 to TRBJ2-1; 10 positions match TRBD1. The CDR3 has 19 residues. The V gene end was trimmed by 2 bases and the J gene end by 7 bases; junction bases not matched to a gene: 17. Germline V CDR1 and CDR2: SEHNR, FQNEAQ (reference sequence). CDR3 DNA: TGTGCCAGCAGCTTAAGGGGCACCGTCCGGGACAGGGGAAGAAATGAGCAGTTCTTC. Translated: CASSLRGTVRDRGRNEQFF.

The chain joins TRBV4-1 to TRBJ2-4, with D uncertain. V was clipped by 8 bases and J by 0 bases, with 8 bases between them. The germline V gene has CDR1 MGHRA and CDR2 YSYEKL. This CDR3 region has 13 residues. The CDR3 reads CASLDLAKNIQYF. CDR3 DNA sequence: TGCGCCAGCTTAGATTTAGCCAAAAACATTCAGTACTTC.

The DNA for the CDR3 is TGTGCCAGTAGTATAGACCGGACAGCCGTCACTGAAGCTTTCTTT. It is translated as CASSIDRTAVTEAFF. The J gene is TRBJ1-1, the V gene TRBV19, with D perhaps matching TRBD1 (6 bases). The germline CDR1 and CDR2 sequences are LNHDA and SQIVND (reference sequence). CDR3 length: 15 residues. V lost 0 bases and J lost 4, with 12 bases in between.

As concerns this clone: One junction end disagrees with the germline gene, perhaps due to a read error. This chain joins TRBV29-1 and TRBJ1-1; D ambiguous. Germline V gene sequence: CDR1 SQVTM, CDR2 ANQGSEA. The CDR3 length is 13 residues. CDR3 bases: TGCAGCGCTGAAATAGGAGAGAACACTGAAGCTTTCTTT. Its protein is CSAEIGENTEAFF.

V usage is TRBV6-5 and J usage is TRBJ1-1, with D tentatively TRBD1 (6 bases). The CDR3 spans 15 residues. Germline CDR1 and CDR2: MNHEY and SVGAGI. V lost 6 bases and J lost 2, with 16 bases in between. DNA for the CDR3: TGTGCCAGCAGGCATCGACAGGTGACAAACACTGAAGCTTTCTTT. Translation: CASRHRQVTNTEAFF.

The table lists this clone with a count of one. In DNA, the CDR3 is TGTGCCAGCAGCTACGGACAGCCTAATGAAAAACTGTTTTTT. The encoded protein is CASSYGQPNEKLFF. The chain couples TRBV14 to TRBJ1-4, with a possible D match to TRBD1 (6 bases). Trimming took off 5 bases at V and 3 bases at J, with 10 bases between the two ends. The CDR3 consists of 14 residues. Germline assignment: CDR1 SGHDN and CDR2 FVKESK.

The chain has TRBV28 and TRBJ2-3, with 8 bases that match TRBD2. Per germline, CDR1 MDHEN and CDR2 SYDVKM. With 4 bases clipped from V and 1 base from J, the junction kept 7 bases outside the gene matches. This CDR3 contains 16 residues. The CDR3 loop is CASSSQAGGRTDTQYF. DNA for the CDR3: TGTGCCAGCAGTTCCCAGGCGGGGGGCCGCACAGATACGCAGTATTTT. The full variable domain, its missing parts supplied by reference TRBV28 and TRBJ2-3, is DVKVTQSSRYLVKRTGEKVFLECVQDMDHENMFWYRQDPGLGLRLIYFSYDVKMKEKGDIPEGYSVSREKKERFSLILESASTNQTSMYLCASSSQAGGRTDTQYFGPGTRLTVL.

J is TRBJ2-7 and V is TRBV9; TRBD2 aligns across 8 bases. CDR1 and CDR2 from the germline V gene are SGDLS and YYNGEE. The CDR3 is made up of 14 amino acids. Trimming cost V 4 bases and J 5 bases; bases outside gene matches: 8. CDR3 amino acids: CASSPLVSGNEQYF. The CDR3 bases are TGTGCCAGCAGCCCCCTGGTTAGCGGGAACGAGCAGTACTTC.

The chain uses TRBV6-1 and TRBJ2-2; tentatively, D is TRBD2 (6 bases). This CDR3 has 15 residues. V was clipped by 6 bases and J by 7 bases, with 18 bases between them. Germline CDR1 and CDR2: MNHNS and SASEGT. The CDR3 region is CASRELGGVGGELFF. CDR3 DNA sequence: TGTGCCAGCAGAGAACTAGGCGGGGTAGGCGGGGAGCTGTTTTTT.

V is TRBV29-1 and J is TRBJ1-1; no reliable D call. Germline V gene lookup returns CDR1 SQVTM and CDR2 ANQGSEA. This CDR3 is 13 amino acids long. V was clipped by 4 bases and J by 7 bases, with 16 bases between them. CDR3 region: CSVGSEGWSEAFF. As DNA, the CDR3 is TGCAGCGTTGGGTCTGAGGGTTGGAGTGAAGCTTTCTTT.

The V gene is TRBV6-2 or TRBV6-3, the J gene TRBJ1-1; D not resolved. The germline V gene has CDR1 MNHEY and CDR2 SVGEGT. CDR3 size: 13 residues. Trimming stripped 2 bases from V and 1 base from J, with 5 bases between. The CDR3 sequence: CASSYTENTEAFF. DNA for the CDR3: TGTGCCAGCAGTTACACAGAGAACACTGAAGCTTTCTTT.

V is TRBV27 and J is TRBJ1-2; 7 bases fit TRBD1. V trimming: 4 bases; J trimming: 3 bases; junction bases outside the gene matches: 14. The germline V gene encodes CDR1 MNHEY and CDR2 SMNVEV (reference sequence). The CDR3 has 17 residues. For the CDR3, the DNA is TGTGCCAGCAGTTCATACGCCGGCGACAGGGTTCACTATGGCTACACCTTC. Encoded protein: CASSSYAGDRVHYGYTF.

V is TRBV6-1 and J is TRBJ1-5; D not resolved. The CDR3 is 14 amino acids. Germline CDR1 reads MNHNS; CDR2 reads SASEGT. V lost 2 bases, J lost 8 bases, and 13 bases lay in between. The CDR3 nucleotides read TGTGCCAGCAGTGAACCTCTAATTGTAAAGCCCCAGCATTTT. Residues: CASSEPLIVKPQHF.

The chain carries TRBV2 and TRBJ1-1, with D perhaps matching TRBD1 (6 bases). This CDR3 comprises 13 residues. Per the germline V gene, CDR1 is SNHLY and CDR2 is FYNNEI. V lost 6 bases, J lost 6 bases, and 14 bases lay in between. CDR3 in DNA: TGTGCCAGCAGGGTACGGGAGGGGGCTGAAGCTTTCTTT. Encoded protein: CASRVREGAEAFF.

V usage is TRBV12-3 or TRBV12-4 and J usage is TRBJ1-4; D call uncertain. V lost 2 bases to trimming and J lost 5 bases, with 6 bases between them. The CDR3 has 13 residues. The CDR3 nucleotides read TGTGCCAGCAGTTTACGGGTGAATGAAAAACTGTTTTTT. Translated, it gives CASSLRVNEKLFF.

The chain carries TRBV5-1 and TRBJ1-2; 7 bases align to TRBD1. Germline CDR1 and CDR2: SGHRS and YFSETQ. With 0 bases clipped from V and 4 bases from J, the junction kept 6 bases outside the gene matches. The CDR3 consists of 15 residues. CDR3 residues: CASSLDSRQGYGYTF. DNA of the CDR3: TGCGCCAGCAGCTTGGATAGTAGACAGGGCTATGGCTACACCTTC. The full variable domain, in which reference TRBV5-1 and TRBJ1-2 provide the parts outside the CDR3, is KAGVTQTPRYLIKTRGQQVTLSCSPISGHRSVSWYQQTPGQGLQFLFEYFSETQRNKGNFPGRFSGRQFSNSRSEMNVSTLELGDSALYLCASSLDSRQGYGYTFGSGTRLTVV.

This chain joins TRBV7-8 and TRBJ2-7; D not resolved. V shed 1 base and J shed 0 bases, with 10 bases lying between them. Germline V gene lookup returns CDR1 SGHVS and CDR2 FQNEAQ. The CDR3 consists of 15 residues. The CDR3 sequence is CASSLDTGGSYEQYF. The CDR3 region has the DNA TGTGCCAGCAGCTTAGACACCGGTGGCTCCTACGAGCAGTACTTC.

The chain has TRBV24-1 and TRBJ1-2; the match to TRBD1 covers 7 bases. The V segment lost 5 bases and the J segment 5 bases; nucleotides outside the gene matches: 13. This CDR3 spans 16 amino acids. Germline CDR1 is KGHDR and CDR2 is SFDVKD. The CDR3 coding sequence is TGTGCCACCAGTGCCCATGGGCCGGGACAGACATATGGCTACACCTTC. Its translation is CATSAHGPGQTYGYTF.

The gene calls are TRBV3-1 (or the pseudogene TRBV3-2) and TRBJ2-7; 9 bases match TRBD1. Germline trimming cut 5 bases from V and 10 bases from J; bases unmatched to any gene: 3. CDR3 size: 11 residues. Germline CDR1 is LGHDT and CDR2 is YNNKEL (reference sequence). The DNA of the CDR3 is TGTGCCAGCAGCTACAGGGGGCTTCAGTACTTC. Translating it yields CASSYRGLQYF.